Shown below are 20 T cell receptor beta chains from a single sample sequenced in a study of CD8 T cells in Susac syndrome. Random hexamers were used to reverse transcribe an amount of about 0.5 to 1 ug RNA. TCRdb called the immunoSEQ multiplex PCR reads again in MiXCR, with one record for every CDR3 protein. The data hold more than 150,000 distinct CDR3 sequences, with just under 95% observed a single time. The sequenced sample consisted of CD8+ T cells from PBMCs. These TCRs come from a human donor with Susac syndrome.

The rearrangement joins TRBV20-1 to TRBJ2-7; D ambiguous. Trimming removed 6 bases at V and 1 base at J, with 19 bases between. Germline V gene sequence: CDR1 DFQATT, CDR2 SNEGSKA (reference sequence). This CDR3 spans 15 amino acids. CDR3 coding DNA: TGCAGTGCCCACCGGAACCCACAAGGGTCCTACGAGCAGTACTTC. Residues: CSAHRNPQGSYEQYF.

The CDR3: CSVIPGQGYEQYF. As DNA, the CDR3 is TGCAGCGTTATACCGGGACAGGGCTACGAGCAGTACTTC. V is TRBV29-1 and J is TRBJ2-7; 9 bases agree with TRBD1. Germline lookup yields CDR1 SQVTM and CDR2 ANQGSEA. V lost 5 bases to trimming and J lost 3 bases; unmatched junction nucleotides: 5. The CDR3 totals 13 residues.

This rearrangement joins TRBV4-1 to TRBJ2-1; 10 bases are a match to TRBD2. The CDR3 is 15 residues long. V gave up 2 bases and J gave up 8 bases; unmatched junction bases: 6. Per the germline V gene, CDR1 is MGHRA and CDR2 is YSYEKL. The CDR3 is CASSQPTSGVDEQFF. In DNA, the CDR3 is TGCGCCAGCAGCCAACCTACTAGCGGGGTAGATGAGCAGTTCTTC.

The chain couples TRBV14 to TRBJ2-7, with D unclear. Germline V gene data show CDR1 as SGHDN and CDR2 as FVKESK. This CDR3 contains 12 residues. V was trimmed by 3 bases and J by 3 bases, leaving 6 bases between them. In DNA form, the CDR3 reads TGTGCCAGCAGCCACGGATTCTACGAGCAGTACTTC. It encodes CASSHGFYEQYF. Based on the CDR3 plus reference TRBV14 and TRBJ2-7, the full variable domain is EAGVTQFPSHSVIEKGQTVTLRCDPISGHDNLYWYRRVMGKEIKFLLHFVKESKQDESGMPNNRFLAERTGGTYSTLKVQPAELEDSGVYFCASSHGFYEQYFGPGTRLTVT.

J is TRBJ2-7 and V is TRBV6-5; perhaps TRBD1 as D (5 bases). V gave up 2 bases and J gave up 3 bases, with 8 bases separating them. Germline assignment: CDR1 MNHEY and CDR2 SVGAGI. The length of the CDR3 is 13 residues. CDR3 sequence: CASSYDSYYEQYF. The CDR3 DNA follows: TGTGCCAGCAGTTACGACAGTTACTACGAGCAGTACTTC.

CDR3 in amino acids: CASSQLAGLETQYF. The CDR3, as DNA: TGCGCCAGCAGCCAACTAGCGGGGTTAGAGACCCAGTACTTC. This sequence joins TRBV4-1 and TRBJ2-5; 9 bases fit TRBD2. V lost 2 bases and J lost 4; bases outside the gene matches: 2. The CDR3 has 14 amino acids. Per the germline V gene, CDR1 is MGHRA and CDR2 is YSYEKL.

This chain uses TRBV12-5 with TRBJ1-2; D ambiguous. Trimming shortened V by 5 bases and J by 11 bases, and 18 bases separated the two germline ends. This CDR3 spans 13 amino acids. Germline loops: CDR1 LGHNT, CDR2 FRNRAP. CDR3 in DNA: TGTGCTAGTGGTCCTGCGGAGACCGGAAAGTACACCTTC. Its protein product is CASGPAETGKYTF.

CDR3 residues: CASSYSVAGPHYRGYTF. CDR3 nucleotides: TGTGCCAGCAGTTACTCGGTAGCAGGGCCCCATTATAGGGGCTACACCTTC. The gene calls are TRBV6-5 and TRBJ1-2; weak D call: TRBD1 (5 bases). The CDR3 has 17 amino acids. Germline assignment: CDR1 MNHEY and CDR2 SVGAGI. Trimming left V 0 bases short and J 8 bases short, with 22 bases between.

The chain is built from TRBV5-1 and TRBJ2-1; D not certain. CDR1 SGHRS and CDR2 YFSETQ come from the germline V gene. V lost 0 bases and J 6 bases, leaving 4 bases between the germline ends. The CDR3 consists of 12 residues. The CDR3 loop reads CASSLEFNEQFF. CDR3 coding DNA: TGCGCCAGCAGCTTGGAATTCAATGAGCAGTTCTTC.

The rearrangement joins TRBV6-1 to TRBJ1-5; D call uncertain. The CDR3 extends over 15 amino acids. Per the germline V gene, CDR1 is MNHNS and CDR2 is SASEGT. V dropped 2 bases and J dropped 0 bases, with 8 bases sitting between them. The CDR3: CASSESRFSNQPQHF. The CDR3 region has the DNA TGTGCCAGCAGTGAATCCAGGTTTAGCAATCAGCCCCAGCATTTT.

This chain links TRBV5-1 with TRBJ2-5; possibly TRBD1 for D (6 bases). The CDR3 extends over 15 amino acids. Germline V gene data show CDR1 as SGHRS and CDR2 as YFSETQ. With 7 bases removed from V and 7 bases from J, the gap between germline ends came to 23 bases. DNA for the CDR3: TGCGCCAGCGCTCGGGAACCCGGACAGTTCGCGACCCAGTACTTC. It specifies CASAREPGQFATQYF. Looking up the rest from reference TRBV5-1 and TRBJ2-5 gives the full variable domain: KAGVTQTPRYLIKTRGQQVTLSCSPISGHRSVSWYQQTPGQGLQFLFEYFSETQRNKGNFPGRFSGRQFSNSRSEMNVSTLELGDSALYLCASAREPGQFATQYFGPGTRLLVL.

This chain connects TRBV19 to TRBJ2-1, with unresolved D. CDR3 length: 15 residues. Trimming took 3 bases from V and 4 from J, leaving 13 bases between them. Germline CDR1 is LNHDA and CDR2 is SQIVND (reference sequence). The CDR3: CASSMEALLYNEQFF. DNA of the CDR3: TGTGCCAGTAGTATGGAAGCGCTTCTGTACAATGAGCAGTTCTTC. Full variable domain (remainder filled in from reference TRBV19 and TRBJ2-1): DGGITQSPKYLFRKEGQNVTLSCEQNLNHDAMYWYRQDPGQGLRLIYYSQIVNDFQKGDIAEGYSVSREKKESFPLTVTSAQKNPTAFYLCASSMEALLYNEQFFGPGTRLTVL.

The J gene is TRBJ2-1, the V gene TRBV3-1, with unresolved D. In germline, CDR1 is LGHDT, CDR2 YNNKEL (reference sequence). V shed 1 base and J shed 0 bases, with 10 bases lying between them. The CDR3 length is 16 residues. The CDR3 DNA is TGTGCCAGCAGCCAAGCACCACTACCCTCCTACAATGAGCAGTTCTTC. It codes for CASSQAPLPSYNEQFF.

The CDR3 protein is CASSIDLVNQPQHF. The CDR3 DNA reads TGTGCCAGTAGTATAGATCTCGTTAATCAGCCCCAGCATTTT. The V and J genes are TRBV19 and TRBJ1-5, with D unresolved. Per germline, CDR1 LNHDA and CDR2 SQIVND (reference sequence). This CDR3 comprises 14 residues. The V and J ends lost 0 bases and 4 bases respectively, with 7 bases between them.

This clonotype was observed once. The J gene is TRBJ1-1, the V gene TRBV6-5, with no clear D. The CDR3 extends over 14 amino acids. Per germline, CDR1 MNHEY and CDR2 SVGAGI. V was cut by 0 bases and J by 1 base, with 6 bases left in between. Here the CDR3 reads CASSYSRWNTEAFF. The CDR3 nucleotides are TGTGCCAGCAGTTACTCGAGATGGAACACTGAAGCTTTCTTT.

The rearrangement joins TRBV29-1 to TRBJ2-7; possibly TRBD2 for D (6 bases). The germline gives CDR1 SQVTM, CDR2 ANQGSEA. The CDR3 runs 17 residues. V was cut by 1 base and J by 2 bases, with 21 bases left in between. CDR3 DNA: TGCAGCGTTGAAGGGGCAGGGCCGGGACTCCGCCCCTACGAGCAGTACTTC. It specifies CSVEGAGPGLRPYEQYF.

The chain is built from TRBV7-3 and TRBJ2-1; possibly TRBD1 or TRBD2 for D (5 bases each). The germline CDR1 and CDR2 sequences are SGHTA and FQGTGA. Trimming stripped 2 bases from V and 4 bases from J, with 9 bases between. The CDR3 has 14 amino acids. Written as DNA, the CDR3 is TGTGCCAGCAGCTTAGAGGGGCCATACAATGAGCAGTTCTTC. Its translation is CASSLEGPYNEQFF.

This sequence joins TRBV20-1 and TRBJ1-2; D gene uncertain. V dropped 8 bases and J dropped 0 bases, with 19 bases sitting between them. The germline V gene has CDR1 DFQATT and CDR2 SNEGSKA (reference sequence). CDR3 length: 15 residues. The CDR3 region is CSPLGVLDSNYGYTF. The CDR3 bases are TGCAGTCCCCTTGGGGTTTTGGATTCTAACTATGGCTACACCTTC.

This rearrangement joins TRBV27 to TRBJ1-2, with 10 positions matching TRBD1. V gave up 5 bases and J gave up 4 bases; unmatched junction bases: 7. The CDR3 is 15 amino acids. Germline V gene sequence: CDR1 MNHEY, CDR2 SMNVEV (reference sequence). This chain's CDR3 is CASSRGTGEGYGYTF. The CDR3 nucleotides are TGTGCCAGCAGTCGCGGGACAGGGGAGGGCTATGGCTACACCTTC.

This clonotype was found once. The chain recombines TRBV30 with TRBJ2-5; D may match TRBD1 or TRBD2 (5 bases each). The V gene lost 0 bases and the J gene lost 5 bases, with 10 bases spanning the gap. Germline CDR1 GTSNPN, CDR2 SVGIG (reference sequence). This CDR3 has 13 amino acids. The chain's CDR3 is CAWSVGGIETQYF. The CDR3 DNA reads as TGTGCCTGGAGTGTTGGGGGTATCGAGACCCAGTACTTC.